This is a list of T cell receptor beta chains from one sample in a study of T-cell memory formation after mild COVID-19. One entry per CDR3 protein results from TCRdb running MiXCR on the 5' RACE reads. This sample has 200,000 to 250,000 distinct CDR3 sequences, with approximately 15% found just once. The sequenced sample was PBMCs or a T cell subset sorted from them (not recorded which). Receptors were obtained from an adult woman who had mild COVID-19 (a few samples of this study predate the infection). Cell type and time point are not known. Both conserved end residues are part of each CDR3. A D gene is named only where the DNA matches it firmly. For some rows the clone size is stated as once, few or many, or as a class when expanded; others skip it.

d_gene	abundance	j_gene	v_gene	CDR3nt	CDR3aa
.	.	TRBJ1-2	TRBV20-1	TGCAGTGCTAGAGATCCTCAGGGAATTGATGGCTACACCTTC	CSARDPQGIDGYTF
TRBD1	few	TRBJ2-5	TRBV12-3/TRBV12-4	TGTGCCAGCAGTTCTGGACAGGTCCAAGAGACCCAGTACTTC	CASSSGQVQETQYF
.	.	TRBJ2-1	TRBV4-3	TGCGCCAGCAGCCAGACCCTAACGGGAGTTTCAGGGGAGCAGTTCTTC	CASSQTLTGVSGEQFF
TRBD2	few	TRBJ2-3	TRBV12-3/TRBV12-4	TGTGCCAGCAGTACCAGACTAGCGGGGTACACAGATACGCAGTATTTT	CASSTRLAGYTDTQYF
.	few	TRBJ2-7	TRBV5-1	TGCGCCAGCAGCTCCTCGGGGGTGCGCGAGCAGTACTTC	CASSSSGVREQYF
.	.	TRBJ1-2	TRBV6-2/TRBV6-3	TGTGCCAGCAGATCAACGGGACAAAACTATGGCTACACCTTC	CASRSTGQNYGYTF
TRBD2	many	TRBJ2-1	TRBV7-8	TGTGCCAGCAGCTTCCTAACCCGGACTAGCGGGTCAAATGAGCAGTTCTTC	CASSFLTRTSGSNEQFF
.	many	TRBJ1-1	TRBV4-2	TGTGCCAGCAGCCAAGATTTACGGAGAAGGGGCACTGAAGCTTTCTTT	CASSQDLRRRGTEAFF
.	.	TRBJ1-5	TRBV24-1	TGTGCCACCAGTGATTTCGGGGGGGAGCCCCAGCATTTT	CATSDFGGEPQHF
.	few	TRBJ1-4	TRBV6-5	TGTGCCAGCAGTTACGGAGGGGGGCATGGTAATGAAAAACTGTTTTTT	CASSYGGGHGNEKLFF
.	.	TRBJ2-2	TRBV7-2	TGTGCCAGCAGTTGGGGGGCCCTTCCCGGGGAGCTGTTTTTT	CASSWGALPGELFF
.	.	TRBJ1-6	TRBV10-3	TGTGCCATCAGTGTCACGACAGGAAGCAATTCACCCCTCCACTTT	CAISVTTGSNSPLHF
TRBD1	few	TRBJ1-6	TRBV5-1	TGCGCCAGCAGCTACTCCGGACAGGGCCAAGGTTCACCCCTCCACTTT	CASSYSGQGQGSPLHF
TRBD2	.	TRBJ2-2	TRBV30	TGTGCCTGGAGTGGCGAAGCGGGAGGGAACACCGGGGAGCTGTTTTTT	CAWSGEAGGNTGELFF
.	.	TRBJ2-1	TRBV4-2	TGTGCCAGCAGCCAATGGGCGTGGGGCCCGCGGTTCTTC	CASSQWAWGPRFF
TRBD2	.	TRBJ2-3	TRBV6-2/TRBV6-3	TGTGCCAGCAGTTACTCCGGGGCGGGAGCCCCCGATGCGCAGTATTTT	CASSYSGAGAPDAQYF
TRBD1	.	TRBJ2-1	TRBV7-2	TGTGCCAGCAGCCCGGGACAGGGGCACGATGAGCAGTTCTTC	CASSPGQGHDEQFF
TRBD2	few	TRBJ2-3	TRBV11-2	TGTGCCAGCAGCTTAGACGGCGGGGGGGCAGGAGATACGCAGTATTTT	CASSLDGGGAGDTQYF
TRBD1	.	TRBJ2-7	TRBV19	TGTGCCAGTAGTATAACAGGGGAGTCCTACGAGCAGTACTTC	CASSITGESYEQYF
TRBD2	few	TRBJ2-5	TRBV20-1	TGCAGTGCTACCGATAGCGGGGGGGGAGGGCGAGAGACCCAGTACTTC	CSATDSGGGGRETQYF
TRBD1	.	TRBJ2-1	TRBV5-1	TGCGCCAGCAGCTGGAATCGGGACAGGGGGAATGAGCAGTTCTTC	CASSWNRDRGNEQFF
.	few	TRBJ2-1	TRBV20-1	TGCAGTGCAACGGGGGGCCCTCACTCCTACAATGAGCAGTTCTTC	CSATGGPHSYNEQFF
TRBD1	.	TRBJ1-2	TRBV29-1	TGCAGCGTCCTACAGGGGGGCCAGGGCCTAGGCTACACCTTC	CSVLQGGQGLGYTF
TRBD2	many	TRBJ2-4	TRBV6-2/TRBV6-3	TGTGCCAGCAGCCGCCGAGCGGGAGGGGACCTCGCCAAAAACATTCAGTACTTC	CASSRRAGGDLAKNIQYF
.	.	TRBJ1-5	TRBV20-1	TGCAGTGCTCGGTTTTCCGGTTTGGGTCAGCCCCAGCATTTT	CSARFSGLGQPQHF
.	.	TRBJ1-5	TRBV6-6	TGTGCCAGCAGTTACTCGGACAGCTCCAATCAGCCCCAGCATTTT	CASSYSDSSNQPQHF
TRBD1	many	TRBJ2-2	TRBV7-3	TGTGCCAGCAGCTTACTGGGACAGAAGAACACCGGGGAGCTGTTTTTT	CASSLLGQKNTGELFF
.	.	TRBJ2-2	TRBV12-3/TRBV12-4	TGTGCCAGCACCCAAGTAACCGCCGGGGAGCTGTTTTTT	CASTQVTAGELFF
.	many	TRBJ1-1	TRBV18	TGTGCCAGCTCCCCACAGGGCACGAACACTGAAGCTTTCTTT	CASSPQGTNTEAFF
.	many	TRBJ2-5	TRBV24-1	TGTGCCACCAGTGATATTCGGACAGACGAGACCCAGTACTTC	CATSDIRTDETQYF
.	.	TRBJ1-2	TRBV4-2	TGTGCCAGCAGCCAAGATGCCACAGCGTATGGCTACACCTTC	CASSQDATAYGYTF
.	.	TRBJ2-5	TRBV15	TGTGCCACCAGCCGAGGGGGGCTCTCCTCCCAAGAGACCCAGTACTTC	CATSRGGLSSQETQYF
.	.	TRBJ2-5	TRBV6-5	TGTGCCAGCATGGTACAGGGTTCGGAGACCCAGTACTTC	CASMVQGSETQYF
TRBD1	few	TRBJ1-1	TRBV4-1	TGCGCCAGCAGCCAAGAAGGGACAGGTTTCATGAACACTGAAGCTTTCTTT	CASSQEGTGFMNTEAFF
TRBD2	few	TRBJ2-1	TRBV5-1	TGCGCCAGCAGCAGGGGGACTAGCGGGATGGGGAATGAGCAGTTCTTC	CASSRGTSGMGNEQFF
.	.	TRBJ1-3	TRBV11-2	TGTGCCAGCAGCTTAGTTCGGGGAAACACCATATATTTT	CASSLVRGNTIYF
.	many	TRBJ1-6	TRBV4-3	TGCGCCAGCAGCCAAGAAACAGGGCAGAATTCACCCCTCCACTTT	CASSQETGQNSPLHF
.	many	TRBJ2-7	TRBV4-2	TGTGCCAGCAGCCAAGTAGGAGTAGGGGACGAGCAGTACTTC	CASSQVGVGDEQYF
TRBD2	.	TRBJ2-1	TRBV4-3	TGCGCCAGCAGCCCAACGACTAGCGGGAGTGGTGAGCAGTTCTTC	CASSPTTSGSGEQFF
.	many	TRBJ2-1	TRBV5-1	TGCGCCAGCAGCTTGGTTCTGGGTCGAGTGGATGAGCAGTTCTTC	CASSLVLGRVDEQFF
TRBD2	.	TRBJ2-7	TRBV4-2	TGTGCCAGCAGCCCGGGACTAGCGGGGAACTCCTACGAGCAGTACTTC	CASSPGLAGNSYEQYF
.	many	TRBJ2-1	TRBV18	TGTGCCAGCTCACCAAACTCTTACAATGAGCAGTTCTTC	CASSPNSYNEQFF
TRBD1	.	TRBJ2-3	TRBV2	TGTGCCAGCAGTGACGAGACAGGGGGCAAGGATTTT	CASSDETGGKDF
.	few	TRBJ1-1	TRBV7-7	TGTGCTAGCAGAGCGAATACGAACACTGAAGCTTTCTTT	CASRANTNTEAFF
.	.	TRBJ1-1	TRBV30	TGTGCCTGGAGTGTAGCTCAGCGGTACATGAACACTGAAGCTTTCTTT	CAWSVAQRYMNTEAFF
TRBD1	few	TRBJ2-1	TRBV18	TGTGCCAGCGGGGGACAGGATCTTACGAATGAGCAGTTCTTC	CASGGQDLTNEQFF
TRBD2	few	TRBJ2-1	TRBV30	TGTGCCTGGAGCGGTCGGGTGGTTGCTAGCGGCACCTACAATGAGCAGTTCTTC	CAWSGRVVASGTYNEQFF
.	few	TRBJ2-5	TRBV5-1	TGCGCCAGCACCTCCCTGCAGGGGGAGACCCAGTACTTC	CASTSLQGETQYF
.	.	TRBJ2-7	TRBV20-1	TGCAGTGCCGCCGGGGGTACCTACGAGCAGTACTTC	CSAAGGTYEQYF
.	.	TRBJ2-3	TRBV24-1	TGTGCCACCAGTGATTTTGGGCAGGGAACAGATACGCAGTATTTT	CATSDFGQGTDTQYF
.	.	TRBJ2-7	TRBV4-1	TGCGCCAGCAGCCAACCCGGGACGGGACGCTACGAGCAGTACTTC	CASSQPGTGRYEQYF
.	few	TRBJ2-3	TRBV24-1	TGTGCCACCAGTGCAAGAACAGGGACCGATACGCAGTATTTT	CATSARTGTDTQYF
.	few	TRBJ2-2	TRBV29-1	TGCAGCGTTGAACCCAGGAGGAACACCGGGGAGCTGTTTTTT	CSVEPRRNTGELFF
.	.	TRBJ2-3	TRBV7-2	TGTGCCAGCAGCACGGGACCCCACACAGATACGCAGTATTTT	CASSTGPHTDTQYF
TRBD1	few	TRBJ1-3	TRBV6-5	TGTGCCAGCAGTTGGGGAATGCCGGGACAGGGAGGAAACACCATATATTTT	CASSWGMPGQGGNTIYF
.	.	TRBJ2-2	TRBV7-9	TGTGCCAGCAGCCCGGGTCCTACGAACACCGGGGAGCTGTTTTTT	CASSPGPTNTGELFF
.	few	TRBJ2-7	TRBV5-6	TGTGCCAGCAGCTTCCCAGCGAACTACGAGCAGTACTTC	CASSFPANYEQYF